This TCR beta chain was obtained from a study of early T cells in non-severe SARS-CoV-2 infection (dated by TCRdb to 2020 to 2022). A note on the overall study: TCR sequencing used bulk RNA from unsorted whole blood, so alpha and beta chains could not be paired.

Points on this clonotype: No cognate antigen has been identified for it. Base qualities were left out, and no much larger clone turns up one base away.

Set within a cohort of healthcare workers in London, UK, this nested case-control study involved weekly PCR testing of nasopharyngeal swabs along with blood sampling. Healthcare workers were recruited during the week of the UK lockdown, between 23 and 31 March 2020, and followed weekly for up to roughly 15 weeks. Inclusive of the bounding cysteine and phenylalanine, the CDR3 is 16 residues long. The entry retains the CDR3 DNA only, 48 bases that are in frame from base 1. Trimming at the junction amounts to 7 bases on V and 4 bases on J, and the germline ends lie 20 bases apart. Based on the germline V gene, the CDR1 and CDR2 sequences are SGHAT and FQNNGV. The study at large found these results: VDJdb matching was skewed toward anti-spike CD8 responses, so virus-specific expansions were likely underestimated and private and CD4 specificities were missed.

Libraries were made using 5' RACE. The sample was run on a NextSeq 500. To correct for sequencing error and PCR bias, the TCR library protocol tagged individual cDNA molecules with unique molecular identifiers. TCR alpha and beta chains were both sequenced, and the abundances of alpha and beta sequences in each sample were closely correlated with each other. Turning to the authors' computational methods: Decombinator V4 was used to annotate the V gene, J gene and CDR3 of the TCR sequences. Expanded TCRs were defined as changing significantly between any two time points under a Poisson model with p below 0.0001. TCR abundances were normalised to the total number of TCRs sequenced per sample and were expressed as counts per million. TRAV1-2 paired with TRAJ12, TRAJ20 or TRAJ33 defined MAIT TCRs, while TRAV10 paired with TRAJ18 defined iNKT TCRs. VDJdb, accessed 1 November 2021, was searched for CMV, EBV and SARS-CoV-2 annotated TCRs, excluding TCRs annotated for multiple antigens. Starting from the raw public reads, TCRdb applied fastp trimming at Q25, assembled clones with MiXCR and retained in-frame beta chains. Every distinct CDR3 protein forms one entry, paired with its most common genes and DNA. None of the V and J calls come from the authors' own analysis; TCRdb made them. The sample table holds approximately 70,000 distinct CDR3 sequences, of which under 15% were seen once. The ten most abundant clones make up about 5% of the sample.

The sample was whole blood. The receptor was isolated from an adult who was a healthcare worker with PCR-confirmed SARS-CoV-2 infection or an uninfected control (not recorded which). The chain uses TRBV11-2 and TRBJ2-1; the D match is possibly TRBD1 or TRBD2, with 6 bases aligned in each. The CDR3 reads CASNLLIRGPYNEQFF. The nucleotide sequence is TGTGCCAGCAACCTCTTAATCCGGGGGCCGTACAATGAGCAGTTCTTC. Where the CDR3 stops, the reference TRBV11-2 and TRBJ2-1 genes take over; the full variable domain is EAGVAQSPRYKIIEKRQSVAFWCNPISGHATLYWYQQILGQGPKLLIQFQNNGVVDDSQLPKDRFSAERLKGVDSTLKIQPAKLEDSAVYLCASNLLIRGPYNEQFFGPGTRLTVL.